The entry that follows covers one TCR beta chain sequence. The antigen remains undetermined. This specimen belongs to a study of CD8 T cells in ankylosing spondylitis. In TCRdb, the 5' RACE reads were re-called with MiXCR into one record per CDR3 protein. The sample has fewer than 750,000 distinct CDR3 sequences, roughly 19% seen once. Study-wide points: What seemed typical of ankylosing spondylitis blood was a TCR beta motif built from several highly homologous variants. A number of the motif variants had already been described in reactive arthritis synovial fluid and blood.

The sequence came from a male donor with ankylosing spondylitis. Sequencing used blood, either unsorted or a sorted T cell fraction (not recorded which).

The DNA of the CDR3 is TGCAGTGCTAGAGTAAGCGGGGGCCTCTACGAGCAGTACTTC. This translates into CSARVSGGLYEQYF. The V gene is TRBV20-1, the J gene TRBJ2-7; 8 nucleotides align to TRBD2. The CDR3 has 14 residues. V lost 1 base, J lost 3 bases, and 5 bases stayed unmatched. Germline V gene data show CDR1 as DFQATT and CDR2 as SNEGSKA (reference sequence).